These 9 T cell receptor beta chains came from one sample sequenced in a study of response to subunit inactivated influenza vaccine. A single record per CDR3 protein comes from TCRdb applying MiXCR to the RT-PCR reads. The top ten hold 10% of the sample, which has 300,000 to 350,000 distinct CDR3 sequences, around 20% seen once. Material: PBMCs from blood, obtained around 22 months after vaccination. The receptor source for this set is a man aged 50 to 75 who received an inactivated influenza vaccine.

The table lists this clonotype with a few counts. The rearrangement joins TRBV5-1 to TRBJ2-1; D is perhaps TRBD2 (6 bases). Trimming took 0 bases from V and 0 from J, leaving 10 bases between them. CDR1 and CDR2 (germline): SGHRS, YFSETQ. The CDR3 is made up of 16 amino acids. CDR3 in DNA: TGCGCCAGCAGCTTGGATAGTAGCGGCTCCTACAATGAGCAGTTCTTC. Its translation: CASSLDSSGSYNEQFF. Based on the CDR3 plus reference TRBV5-1 and TRBJ2-1, the full variable domain is KAGVTQTPRYLIKTRGQQVTLSCSPISGHRSVSWYQQTPGQGLQFLFEYFSETQRNKGNFPGRFSGRQFSNSRSEMNVSTLELGDSALYLCASSLDSSGSYNEQFFGPGTRLTVL.

There are many counts of this clonotype. The chain recombines TRBV6-5 with TRBJ2-6, with TRBD2 as a possible D gene (7 bases). Germline loops: CDR1 MNHEY, CDR2 SVGAGI. The CDR3 loop spans 19 amino acids. The V and J ends lost 0 bases and 0 bases respectively, with 15 bases between them. CDR3 sequence reads: CASSYSYAGAYSGANVLTF. CDR3 coding DNA: TGTGCCAGCAGTTACTCTTACGCGGGGGCCTACTCTGGGGCCAACGTCCTGACTTTC.

A few counts support this clonotype. The rearrangement links TRBV29-1 to TRBJ2-5; D unresolved. The length of the CDR3 is 11 residues. CDR1 and CDR2 from the germline V gene are SQVTM and ANQGSEA. V was shortened by 7 bases and J by 7 bases, with 13 bases between the two germline ends. The CDR3 sequence: CSADSRATQYF. The CDR3 DNA is TGCAGCGCCGATTCCCGGGCGACCCAGTACTTC.

CDR3 sequence: CASSPNQLPYNEQFF. In DNA, the CDR3 is TGTGCCAGCAGCCCTAACCAACTCCCCTACAATGAGCAGTTCTTC. J is TRBJ2-1 and V is TRBV7-9; unclear D gene. V was cut by 5 bases and J by 2 bases, with 13 bases left in between. The CDR3 has 15 residues. Germline lookup yields CDR1 SEHNR and CDR2 FQNEAQ (reference sequence).

The chain has TRBV24-1 and TRBJ2-2, with 7 bases lining up with TRBD2. Germline V gene data show CDR1 as KGHDR and CDR2 as SFDVKD. The V segment lost 0 bases and the J segment 3 bases; nucleotides outside the gene matches: 12. The CDR3 has 19 amino acids. CDR3 DNA: TGTGCCACCAGTGATTTGCTCGGCGGGAGCGCTCCCGACACCGGGGAGCTGTTTTTT. This gives the protein CATSDLLGGSAPDTGELFF.

This clonotype appeared a few times. DNA for the CDR3: TGTGCCAGCAGTTTATTGGACAGGGAGCCATCTCGCCGAAATCGGCAAAATCAGCCCCAGCATTTT. This encodes CASSLLDREPSRRNRQNQPQHF. The V and J genes are TRBV27 and TRBJ1-5, with TRBD1 identical over 8 bases. V lost 1 base and J lost 4; bases outside the gene matches: 24. The germline gives CDR1 MNHEY, CDR2 SMNVEV (reference sequence). This CDR3 has 22 residues.

This chain connects TRBV20-1 to TRBJ2-3; D is perhaps TRBD1 (6 bases). The CDR3 is 13 amino acids. V was trimmed by 5 bases and J by 4 bases, leaving 13 bases between them. The germline gives CDR1 DFQATT, CDR2 SNEGSKA (reference sequence). The CDR3, as DNA: TGCAGTGCTGGGGGCTCCTTCCCAGATACGCAGTATTTT. Protein sequence: CSAGGSFPDTQYF.

This clonotype was recorded a few times. The V gene is TRBV29-1, the J gene TRBJ2-3; unclear D gene. CDR1 is SQVTM and CDR2 is ANQGSEA in the germline V gene. The CDR3 consists of 13 residues. Trimming stripped 6 bases from V and 0 bases from J, with 10 bases between. In DNA, the CDR3 is TGCAGCGTGTCCAGGACCAGCACAGATACGCAGTATTTT. This encodes CSVSRTSTDTQYF.

Many counts were recorded for this clonotype. The chain recombines TRBV4-3 with TRBJ1-2; D is undetermined. This CDR3 is built from 14 residues. The V end lost 1 base, the J end lost 5 bases, and 11 bases lay between the germline ends. CDR1 and CDR2 (germline): LGHNA, YSLEER. CDR3 in DNA: TGCGCCAGCAGCCAAGTGCCACTCGGTTATGGCTACACCTTC. As protein: CASSQVPLGYGYTF.